This is a list of T cell receptor beta chains from one sample in a study of blood T cell repertoires in COVID-19. Data came from immunoSEQ multiplex PCR; TCRdb stores just in-frame clones and leaves some out. The profile covers 250,000 to 350,000 clones, with 70% to 90% appearing a single time and 6.5% to 9.5% taken by the ten largest. The sequencing sample was made of peripheral blood. These receptors were taken from a woman aged 45-65 years who had recovered from COVID-19. Each CDR3 is given with its conserved first and last residue. The D gene is left open where the match is weak. Clone sizes are given selectively: once, few, many, or a class where the clone is expanded.

.	TRBV30	TRBJ1-2	.	CAWSVGGYGYTF	TGTGCCTGGAGTGTGGGGGGCTATGGCTACACCTTC
.	TRBV7-7	TRBJ2-5	TRBD1	CASSLATGGSETQYF	TGTGCCAGCAGCTTAGCTACAGGGGGCTCAGAGACCCAGTACTTC
.	TRBV7-2	TRBJ1-5	.	CASSLEIKRPQHF	TGTGCCAGCAGCTTAGAAATCAAGCGGCCCCAGCATTTT
few	TRBV30	TRBJ1-2	.	CAWSHRDTGPGYTF	TGTGCCTGGAGTCACCGGGACACGGGCCCTGGCTACACCTTC
many	TRBV4-3	TRBJ2-1	.	CASSQDRDSSDEQFF	TGCGCCAGCAGCCAAGATCGGGACTCCAGCGATGAGCAGTTCTTC
few	TRBV19	TRBJ2-1	TRBD2	CASSIVAGGLNEQFF	TGTGCCAGTAGTATAGTAGCGGGAGGCCTAAATGAGCAGTTCTTC
.	TRBV6-5	TRBJ1-4	TRBD1	CASSYSEGARVEKLFF	TGTGCCAGCAGTTACTCGGAGGGGGCGCGTGTTGAAAAACTGTTTTTT
once	TRBV6-5	TRBJ2-5	TRBD2	CASSRGLAGGETQYF	TGTGCCAGCAGCCGCGGACTAGCGGGAGGGGAGACCCAGTACTTC
.	TRBV9	TRBJ2-3	.	CASSVSLNTDTQYF	TGTGCCAGCAGCGTCTCCCTAAACACAGATACGCAGTATTTT
.	TRBV3-1/TRBV3-2	TRBJ2-1	TRBD2	CASSLMPSGSSYNEQFF	TGTGCCAGCAGCCTCATGCCTAGCGGGAGCTCCTACAATGAGCAGTTCTTC
.	TRBV7-2	TRBJ2-2	.	CASSLQPTANTGELFF	TGTGCCAGCAGCTTACAACCGACTGCCAACACCGGGGAGCTGTTTTTT
once	TRBV19	TRBJ2-5	.	CASSTLGAQETQYF	TGTGCCAGTAGTACGCTAGGGGCCCAAGAGACCCAGTACTTC
.	TRBV6-2/TRBV6-3	TRBJ1-5	TRBD1	CASSQDRFVRPQHF	TGTGCCAGCAGTCAGGACAGGTTTGTCCGGCCCCAGCATTTT
.	TRBV29-1	TRBJ1-2	.	CSVEEGAGANYGYTF	TGCAGCGTTGAAGAAGGGGCAGGAGCTAACTATGGCTACACCTTC
.	TRBV19	TRBJ2-2	TRBD2	CASNSQTSAGELFF	TGTGCCAGTAATTCCCAGACTAGCGCCGGGGAGCTGTTTTTT
.	TRBV7-2	TRBJ2-2	TRBD2	CASSSSGTRRAGELFF	TGTGCCAGCAGCTCCTCTGGGACTAGAAGGGCCGGGGAGCTGTTTTTT
.	TRBV11-2	TRBJ2-3	.	CASSSERTDITDTQYF	TGTGCCAGCAGCTCGGAAAGGACAGACATCACAGATACGCAGTATTTT
.	TRBV27	TRBJ2-7	.	CASSALGRRYEQYF	TGTGCCAGCAGCGCGCTGGGCCGCCGGTACGAGCAGTACTTC
once	TRBV3-1/TRBV3-2	TRBJ1-6	TRBD1	CASRALDRDGSPLHF	TGTGCCAGCAGGGCCCTAGACAGGGATGGTTCACCCCTCCACTTT
.	TRBV2	TRBJ2-2	.	CASNSMGTGELFF	TGTGCCAGCAACAGTATGGGCACCGGGGAGCTGTTTTTT
.	TRBV3-1/TRBV3-2	TRBJ2-1	.	CASSQTTGDYEQFF	TGTGCCAGCAGCCAAACAACAGGGGACTATGAGCAGTTCTTC
.	TRBV5-6	TRBJ1-4	.	CASRDARTSSTNEKLFF	TGTGCCAGCAGGGACGCCCGGACATCTTCGACTAATGAAAAACTGTTTTTT
.	TRBV18	TRBJ2-7	TRBD2	CASSPGLAGAYEQYF	TGTGCCAGCTCACCCGGACTAGCGGGAGCCTACGAGCAGTACTTC
.	TRBV13	TRBJ2-7	.	CASSRTGLSYEQYF	TGTGCCAGCAGCCGTACAGGGCTAAGCTACGAGCAGTACTTC
few	TRBV9	TRBJ2-1	TRBD2	CASSASGSSYNEQFF	TGTGCCAGCAGCGCTAGCGGGAGCTCCTACAATGAGCAGTTCTTC
few	TRBV19	TRBJ1-5	TRBD1	CANCARDRGFQPQHF	TGTGCCAACTGCGCCCGGGACAGGGGTTTTCAGCCCCAGCATTTT
.	TRBV13	TRBJ2-1	.	CASSQRYNEQFF	TGTGCCAGCAGCCAGCGGTACAATGAGCAGTTCTTC
.	TRBV6-5	TRBJ1-5	TRBD1	CASSQDRNNQPQHF	TGTGCCAGCAGTCAGGACAGGAACAATCAGCCCCAGCATTTT
.	TRBV2	TRBJ2-2	.	CASSVRALNTGELFF	TGTGCCAGCAGTGTGCGGGCGTTGAACACCGGGGAGCTGTTTTTT
.	TRBV28	TRBJ1-5	TRBD1	CASSFDRAFSNQPQHF	TGTGCCAGCAGTTTTGACAGGGCATTCAGCAATCAGCCCCAGCATTTT
.	TRBV5-1	TRBJ2-7	TRBD2	CASSLSLGLGEQYF	TGCGCCAGCAGCTTGTCCCTGGGACTAGGCGAGCAGTACTTC
.	TRBV11-3	TRBJ1-1	.	CASSPHPGQGPTEAFF	TGTGCCAGCAGCCCCCACCCCGGGCAGGGCCCCACTGAAGCTTTCTTT
.	TRBV4-1	TRBJ2-5	TRBD2	CASSQERVTSGGPGETQYF	TGCGCCAGCAGCCAAGAGAGGGTGACTAGCGGGGGACCGGGAGAGACCCAGTACTTC
.	TRBV27	TRBJ2-7	TRBD1	CASRVTGSYEQYF	TGTGCCAGCAGAGTGACAGGGTCCTACGAGCAGTACTTC
.	TRBV6-5	TRBJ2-7	TRBD1	CASCLEPGQCYEQYF	TGTGCCAGCTGTCTGGAGCCGGGACAGTGCTACGAGCAGTACTTC
.	TRBV24-1	TRBJ1-2	.	CATSDLGLNYGYTF	TGTGCCACCAGTGATTTGGGACTAAACTATGGCTACACCTTC
.	TRBV4-3	TRBJ2-2	TRBD2	CASSQEGLDGGELFF	TGCGCCAGCAGCCAAGAGGGACTAGATGGCGGGGAGCTGTTTTTT
.	TRBV6-5	TRBJ1-5	.	CASGADRKNQPQHF	TGTGCCAGCGGGGCGGACAGAAAAAATCAGCCCCAGCATTTT
.	TRBV4-3	TRBJ2-1	.	CASSPYQRSVSNEQFF	TGCGCCAGCAGCCCTTATCAGCGGTCGGTTTCCAATGAGCAGTTCTTC
.	TRBV12-3/TRBV12-4	TRBJ1-1	.	CASSQRLQGPAFF	TGTGCCAGCAGCCAAAGACTACAGGGACCGGCTTTCTTT
.	TRBV7-9	TRBJ1-4	TRBD1	CASSGPGQEKLFF	TGTGCCAGCAGCGGCCCGGGACAGGAAAAACTGTTTTTT
.	TRBV12-3/TRBV12-4	TRBJ1-1	TRBD1	CASSFLGTAAFF	TGTGCCAGCAGTTTTTTAGGGACAGCAGCTTTCTTT
.	TRBV9	TRBJ2-1	TRBD2	CASSAVAGGPEQFF	TGTGCCAGCAGCGCCGTAGCGGGGGGGCCTGAGCAGTTCTTC
few	TRBV6-5	TRBJ1-6	.	CASSYANSPLHF	TGTGCCAGCAGTTACGCGAACTCACCCCTCCACTTT